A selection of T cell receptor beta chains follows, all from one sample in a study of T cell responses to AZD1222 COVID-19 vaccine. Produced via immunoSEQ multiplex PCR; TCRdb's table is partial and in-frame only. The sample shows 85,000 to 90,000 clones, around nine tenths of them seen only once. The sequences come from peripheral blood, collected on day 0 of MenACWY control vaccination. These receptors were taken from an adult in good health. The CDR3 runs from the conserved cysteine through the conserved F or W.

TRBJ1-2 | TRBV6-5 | CASSYDGQGGYTF
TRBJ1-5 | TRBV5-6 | CASSSQGFGNQPQHF
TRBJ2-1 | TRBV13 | CASSPVGNYNEQFF
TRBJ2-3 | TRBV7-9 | CASSFRASGATDTQYF
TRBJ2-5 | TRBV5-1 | CASSLDRGDGKTQYF
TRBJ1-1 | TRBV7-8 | CASSYTRGQTEAFF
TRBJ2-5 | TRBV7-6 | CASSLGRGGETQYF
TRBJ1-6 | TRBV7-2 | CASSLTRPGSSYNSPLHF
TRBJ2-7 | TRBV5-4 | CASSPGGRSSYEQYF
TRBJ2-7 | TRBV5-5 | CASSLEGSLWAIYEQYF
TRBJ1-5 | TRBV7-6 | CASSLVAGNQPQHF
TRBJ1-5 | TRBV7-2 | CASSHGTARRQPQHF
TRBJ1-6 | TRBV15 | CATSREWTINNSPLHF
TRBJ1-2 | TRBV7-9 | CASRGQNNYGYTF
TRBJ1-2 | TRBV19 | CASSETANYGYTF
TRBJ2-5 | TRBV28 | CASSMDPRETQYF
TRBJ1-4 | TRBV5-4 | CASSLARGTNEKLFF
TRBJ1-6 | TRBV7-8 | CASSSESGINSPLHF
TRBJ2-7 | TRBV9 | CASSVGPSSYEQYF
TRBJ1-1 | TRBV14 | CASSQGGRGAFAEAFF
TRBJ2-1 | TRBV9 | CASNRQGNSYNEQFF
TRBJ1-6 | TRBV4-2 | CASSQLQGANSPLHF
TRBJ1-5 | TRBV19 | CASSDGSNQPQHF
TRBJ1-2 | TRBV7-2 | CASSFGTPLGGYTF
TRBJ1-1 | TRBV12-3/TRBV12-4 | CASIARGTEAFF
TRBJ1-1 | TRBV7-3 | CASSLGQGRAFF
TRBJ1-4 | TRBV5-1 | CASSLGRSDEKLFF
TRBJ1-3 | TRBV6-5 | CLSVSSGNTIYF
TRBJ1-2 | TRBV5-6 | CASRGSGTDYGYTF
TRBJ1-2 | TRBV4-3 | CASSQDRGSARPFYGYTF
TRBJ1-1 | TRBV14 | CASSQGLGMNTEAFF
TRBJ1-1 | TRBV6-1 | CASSEQGVNTEAFF